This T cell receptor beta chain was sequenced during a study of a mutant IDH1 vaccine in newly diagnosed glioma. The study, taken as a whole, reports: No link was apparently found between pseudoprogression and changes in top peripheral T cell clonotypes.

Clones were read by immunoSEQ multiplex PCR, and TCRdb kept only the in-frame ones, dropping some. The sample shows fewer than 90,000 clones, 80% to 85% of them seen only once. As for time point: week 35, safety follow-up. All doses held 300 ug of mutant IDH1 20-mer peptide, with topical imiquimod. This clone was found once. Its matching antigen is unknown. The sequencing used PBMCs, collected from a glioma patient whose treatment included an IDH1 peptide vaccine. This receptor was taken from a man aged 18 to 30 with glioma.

The CDR3 protein is CASSFSVNTEAFF. Here the CDR3 DNA reads TGTGCCAGCAGTTTTTCCGTTAACACTGAAGCTTTCTTT. This rearrangement joins TRBV27 to TRBJ1-1; D ambiguous. The CDR3 sequence is 13 residues long. V was pared by 3 bases and J by 2 bases, with 7 bases between. Germline assignment: CDR1 MNHEY and CDR2 SMNVEV (reference sequence).